This T cell receptor (beta chain) was observed in a study of blood T cell repertoires in COVID-19. Study at large: Spain, Italy and the United States supplied samples that represented acute and convalescent COVID-19. In each case, the material was cDNA or gDNA derived from T cells, B-cell-depleted T cells, or PBMCs.

In the original processing: Scientists estimated how many nucleated cells there were by amplifying reference gene primers. Data came from immunoSEQ multiplex PCR; TCRdb stores just in-frame clones and leaves some out. The DNA was the basis for D and trimming; V, J and clone size are from that table. Of about 59,000 clones listed, less than 85% are singletons. Input material: peripheral blood. The receptor was derived from a woman aged 45-60 years with active or convalescent COVID-19.

In DNA, the CDR3 is TGCGCCAGCAGCTGGCGACAGGGGGCGAGTGAGCAGTTCTTC. Its translation is CASSWRQGASEQFF. This chain connects TRBV5-1 to TRBJ2-1, with 10 bases identical to TRBD1. V was pared by 3 bases and J by 9 bases, with 6 bases of the junction left unmatched. Germline V gene data show CDR1 as SGHRS and CDR2 as YFSETQ. The CDR3 length is 14 residues.